This T cell receptor (beta chain) emerged from a study of radiation and T cells in renal cell carcinoma. In the study overall: Nephrectomy followed 15 Gy stereotactic body radiation by 4 weeks. Broader study findings: From baseline, blood top tumor clonotypes peaked at 2 weeks post-radiation.

TCRdb's copy holds only in-frame clones and misses some; the assay was immunoSEQ multiplex PCR. The sample has about 150,000 clones, 88% seen once. With regard to this clone: Its antigen is still unknown.

Per the germline V gene, CDR1 is GTSNPN and CDR2 is SVGIG (reference sequence). The CDR3 contains 14 residues. Stated time point: baseline pretreatment blood. The treatment: 15 Gy SBRT to primary tumor, nephrectomy 4 weeks later. The patient's renal cell carcinoma had clear cell pathology. The chain carries TRBV30 and TRBJ2-5; 8 nucleotides line up with TRBD1. TRBJ2-7 matches the DNA end more closely, so the J call is doubtful. The source is a woman aged 70-85 years with renal cell carcinoma. The sequencing used blood, collected from a patient whose treatment included radiotherapy and nephrectomy. The CDR3 reads CAWSVGGTGNEQYF. The CDR3 DNA reads TGTGCCTGGAGTGTAGGCGGGACAGGTAACGAGCAGTACTTC.